These T cell receptor beta chains were read from a single sample in a study of human T cells and chemical hapten exposure. MiXCR, applied by TCRdb to the RACE reads, yields one record per CDR3 protein. This sample has roughly 200,000 distinct CDR3 sequences, with 24% found just once. The sample in question was whole blood, obtained in connection with sensitization to the hapten diphenylcyclopropenone (DPC). These receptors were obtained from a woman aged 40-49 years with alopecia areata. Some clones in this sample may be carry-over from other donors' samples. Both conserved end residues are part of each CDR3. A D gene is named only where the DNA matches it firmly. Not all rows give a size; the values are once, few, many and, for expanded clones, a class.

d_call: -
clone_size: few
v_call: TRBV25-1
j_call: TRBJ2-1
cdr3_nt: TGTGCCAGCAGTGTCATGGAGGGCAATGAGCAGTTCTTC
cdr3_aa: CASSVMEGNEQFF

d_call: -
clone_size: -
v_call: TRBV21-1
j_call: TRBJ2-3
cdr3_nt: TGTGCCAGCAGCACCCGTCAGACTAGCGGGACCACAGATACGCAGTATTTT
cdr3_aa: CASSTRQTSGTTDTQYF

d_call: -
clone_size: -
v_call: TRBV28
j_call: TRBJ2-5
cdr3_nt: TGTGCCAGCAGTCCAGCGGCCAGGTCGACCCAGTACTTC
cdr3_aa: CASSPAARSTQYF

d_call: TRBD2
clone_size: -
v_call: TRBV2
j_call: TRBJ2-1
cdr3_nt: TGTGCCAGCAGTACACTAGCTAGCGGGGGGGGGAATGAGCAGTTCTTC
cdr3_aa: CASSTLASGGGNEQFF

d_call: -
clone_size: many
v_call: TRBV27
j_call: TRBJ2-7
cdr3_nt: TGTGCCAGCAGTCCAGGGACCTACGAGCAGTACTTC
cdr3_aa: CASSPGTYEQYF

d_call: -
clone_size: many
v_call: TRBV3-1
j_call: TRBJ2-2
cdr3_nt: TGTGCCAGCAGCCAAGTAGGCAGCGGGGAGCTGTTTTTT
cdr3_aa: CASSQVGSGELFF

d_call: TRBD1
clone_size: few
v_call: TRBV14
j_call: TRBJ2-5
cdr3_nt: TGTGCCAGCAGCCAGCCGGGACAGGGACCTCAAGAGACCCAGTACTTC
cdr3_aa: CASSQPGQGPQETQYF

d_call: -
clone_size: -
v_call: TRBV28
j_call: TRBJ2-7
cdr3_nt: TGTGCCAGCAGCCCTGGGACCCGGGGGCAGTACTTC
cdr3_aa: CASSPGTRGQYF

d_call: -
clone_size: -
v_call: TRBV20-1
j_call: TRBJ1-4
cdr3_nt: TGCAGTGCTAGAGATCGGGTTGAAAAACTGTTTTTT
cdr3_aa: CSARDRVEKLFF

d_call: TRBD1
clone_size: few
v_call: TRBV6-2/TRBV6-3
j_call: TRBJ2-3
cdr3_nt: TGTGCCAGCAGTTACTCGGACAGGGCCACAGATACGCAGTATTTT
cdr3_aa: CASSYSDRATDTQYF

d_call: -
clone_size: few
v_call: TRBV5-1
j_call: TRBJ2-2
cdr3_nt: TGCGCCAGCAGCTTGGGACATAAAGGGGAGCTGTTTTTT
cdr3_aa: CASSLGHKGELFF

d_call: TRBD2
clone_size: few
v_call: TRBV5-1
j_call: TRBJ2-1
cdr3_nt: TGCGCCAGCAGCCGACCGGGGGGGGCTAGCGGTTCCTACAATGAGCAGTTCTTC
cdr3_aa: CASSRPGGASGSYNEQFF

d_call: -
clone_size: few
v_call: TRBV27
j_call: TRBJ1-5
cdr3_nt: TGTGCCGGGGCGGGGGCGAGGGTAGGTACCGTGAGCAATCAGCCCCAGCATTTT
cdr3_aa: CAGAGARVGTVSNQPQHF

d_call: -
clone_size: many
v_call: TRBV10-3
j_call: TRBJ1-5
cdr3_nt: TGTGCCATCAGTGCGGGAGACAGAGATCAGCCCCAGCATTTT
cdr3_aa: CAISAGDRDQPQHF

d_call: -
clone_size: many
v_call: TRBV7-9
j_call: TRBJ2-2
cdr3_nt: TGTGCCAGCAGCCATTCCAGGGAAACCGGGGAGCTGTTTTTT
cdr3_aa: CASSHSRETGELFF

d_call: TRBD2
clone_size: -
v_call: TRBV29-1
j_call: TRBJ2-5
cdr3_nt: TGCAGCGTTGAAAGAGCGGGAGGGCCAGGAGAGACCCAGTACTTC
cdr3_aa: CSVERAGGPGETQYF

d_call: -
clone_size: -
v_call: TRBV20-1
j_call: TRBJ2-1
cdr3_nt: TGCAGTGCTAGGACCGGGCAGCGTGAGCAGTTCTTC
cdr3_aa: CSARTGQREQFF

d_call: -
clone_size: -
v_call: TRBV12-3/TRBV12-4
j_call: TRBJ1-1
cdr3_nt: TGTGCCAGCAGTTTCGCAAAGCCGGGGGCTTTCTTT
cdr3_aa: CASSFAKPGAFF

d_call: -
clone_size: many
v_call: TRBV29-1
j_call: TRBJ2-3
cdr3_nt: TGCAGCGTTGAAGGGAGGGCCAGCACAGATACGCAGTATTTT
cdr3_aa: CSVEGRASTDTQYF

d_call: -
clone_size: -
v_call: TRBV5-1
j_call: TRBJ2-1
cdr3_nt: TGCGCCAGCAGCTTGGACTCCTCAGAAGAGCAGTTCTTC
cdr3_aa: CASSLDSSEEQFF

d_call: -
clone_size: -
v_call: TRBV20-1
j_call: TRBJ2-7
cdr3_nt: TGCAGTGCTAGACTACGAGCTACCTACGAGCAGTACTTC
cdr3_aa: CSARLRATYEQYF

d_call: TRBD1
clone_size: few
v_call: TRBV6-5
j_call: TRBJ2-7
cdr3_nt: TGTGCCAGCTCCCCCCGGGGACAGGGGAACGGCGAGCAGTACTTC
cdr3_aa: CASSPRGQGNGEQYF

d_call: -
clone_size: few
v_call: TRBV11-1
j_call: TRBJ1-3
cdr3_nt: TGTGCCAGCAGCCAAGACTCTGGAAACACCATATATTTT
cdr3_aa: CASSQDSGNTIYF

d_call: -
clone_size: few
v_call: TRBV29-1
j_call: TRBJ1-1
cdr3_nt: TGCAGCTTTGGGGGCTTGGGGACTGAAGCTTTCTTT
cdr3_aa: CSFGGLGTEAFF

d_call: TRBD2
clone_size: -
v_call: TRBV27
j_call: TRBJ2-7
cdr3_nt: TGTGGAAAGAGCGGGAGTCCCTACGAGCAGTACTTC
cdr3_aa: CGKSGSPYEQYF

d_call: TRBD1
clone_size: many
v_call: TRBV20-1
j_call: TRBJ2-5
cdr3_nt: TGCAGTGCTAGAGGGGCCGGGACAGGGAGTGCCCTCCAAGAGACCCAGTACTTC
cdr3_aa: CSARGAGTGSALQETQYF

d_call: TRBD2
clone_size: few
v_call: TRBV12-3/TRBV12-4
j_call: TRBJ2-1
cdr3_nt: TGTGCCAGCAGTCCGCGACTAGCGGGAGGCTACAATGAGCAGTTCTTC
cdr3_aa: CASSPRLAGGYNEQFF

d_call: TRBD1
clone_size: few
v_call: TRBV28
j_call: TRBJ1-2
cdr3_nt: TGTGCCAGCAGCCTCCGACAGGGCCCTTTAACTAACTATGGCTACACCTTC
cdr3_aa: CASSLRQGPLTNYGYTF

d_call: TRBD2
clone_size: -
v_call: TRBV27
j_call: TRBJ2-5
cdr3_nt: TGTGCCAGCAGTTTCCAGCGACTAGCGGGAGAGACCCAGTACTTC
cdr3_aa: CASSFQRLAGETQYF

d_call: -
clone_size: few
v_call: TRBV10-3
j_call: TRBJ2-7
cdr3_nt: TGTGCCATCAGGGGGACGGGACACTCGATCTACGAGCAGTACTTC
cdr3_aa: CAIRGTGHSIYEQYF

d_call: -
clone_size: many
v_call: TRBV5-1
j_call: TRBJ2-1
cdr3_nt: TGCGCCAGCAGCTTGGACCCAGGACCGGGTGAGCAGTTCTTC
cdr3_aa: CASSLDPGPGEQFF

d_call: -
clone_size: -
v_call: TRBV6-2/TRBV6-3
j_call: TRBJ2-7
cdr3_nt: TGTGCCAGCAGTTACTCGAGAGGCTTCATCTCCTACGAGCAGTACTTC
cdr3_aa: CASSYSRGFISYEQYF

d_call: -
clone_size: few
v_call: TRBV6-5
j_call: TRBJ2-3
cdr3_nt: TGTGCCAGCAGTTACTCGATTACTGGCCGCACTCGTACGCAGTATTTT
cdr3_aa: CASSYSITGRTRTQYF

d_call: TRBD2
clone_size: few
v_call: TRBV7-2
j_call: TRBJ2-1
cdr3_nt: TGTGCCAGCAGCTTAAGCGGGAGGGCTGAAAATGAGCAGTTCTTC
cdr3_aa: CASSLSGRAENEQFF

d_call: -
clone_size: -
v_call: TRBV28
j_call: TRBJ2-5
cdr3_nt: TGTGCCAGCAGTTCCCCGACTACAGAAGAGACCCAGTACTTC
cdr3_aa: CASSSPTTEETQYF

d_call: TRBD1
clone_size: -
v_call: TRBV10-3
j_call: TRBJ1-5
cdr3_nt: TGTGCCATCAGTGAGGGGGGGACAGGGCAGCCCCAGCATTTT
cdr3_aa: CAISEGGTGQPQHF

d_call: -
clone_size: -
v_call: TRBV21-1
j_call: TRBJ2-5
cdr3_nt: TGTGCCAGCAGGGGTCGGGGGGACGAAACCCAAGAGACCCAGTACTTC
cdr3_aa: CASRGRGDETQETQYF

d_call: -
clone_size: few
v_call: TRBV20-1
j_call: TRBJ2-2
cdr3_nt: TGCAGTGCTAGATGGGCTCCCGGGGAGCTGTTTTTT
cdr3_aa: CSARWAPGELFF

d_call: -
clone_size: few
v_call: TRBV9
j_call: TRBJ1-2
cdr3_nt: TGTGCCAGCAGCGTTGCCGGAAACTATGGCTACACCTTC
cdr3_aa: CASSVAGNYGYTF

d_call: -
clone_size: -
v_call: TRBV29-1
j_call: TRBJ2-7
cdr3_nt: TGCAGCGTTGGCTGGACTTACGAGCAGTACTTC
cdr3_aa: CSVGWTYEQYF

d_call: TRBD2
clone_size: -
v_call: TRBV6-1
j_call: TRBJ2-1
cdr3_nt: TGTGCCAGCATCCTAGCGGGAGGCCACAATGAGCAGTTCTTC
cdr3_aa: CASILAGGHNEQFF

d_call: -
clone_size: few
v_call: TRBV2
j_call: TRBJ2-7
cdr3_nt: TGTGCCAGCGGTCAAGACGAGCAGTACTTC
cdr3_aa: CASGQDEQYF